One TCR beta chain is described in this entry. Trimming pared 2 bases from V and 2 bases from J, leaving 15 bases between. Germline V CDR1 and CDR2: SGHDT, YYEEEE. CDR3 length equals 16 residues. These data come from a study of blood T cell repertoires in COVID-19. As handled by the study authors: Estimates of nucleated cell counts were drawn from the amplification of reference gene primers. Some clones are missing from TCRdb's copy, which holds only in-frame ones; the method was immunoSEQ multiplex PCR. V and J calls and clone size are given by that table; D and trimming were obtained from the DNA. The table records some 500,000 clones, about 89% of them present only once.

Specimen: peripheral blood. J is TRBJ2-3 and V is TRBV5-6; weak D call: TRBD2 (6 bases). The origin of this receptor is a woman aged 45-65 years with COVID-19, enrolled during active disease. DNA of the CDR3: TGTGCCAGCAGCTTCGGGGGTGCAGGCTACACAGATACGCAGTATTTT. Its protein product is CASSFGGAGYTDTQYF.